This TCR beta chain stems from a study of cytomegalovirus exposure and HLA in healthy donors. CDR3 size: 19 residues. J gave up 7 bases and V 4 bases, and 16 bases lay outside the gene matches. The germline V gene has CDR1 SGHRS and CDR2 YFSETQ. The PCR made use of 60 Vbeta and 13 Jbeta primers. Assay: immunoSEQ multiplex PCR; the TCRdb copy retains only in-frame clones and omits some. The data show approximately 72,000 clones, with about four fifths seen just once and 1.9% held by the top ten. The receptor comes from a man aged 18 to 29 in good health and CMV-seronegative. The V gene is TRBV5-1, the J gene TRBJ2-2, with 13 bases identical to TRBD2. The sequenced sample was PBMCs. The CDR3 nucleotides are TGCGCCAGCAGCCTACCGGGAAAAGGACTAGCGGGAGTCAACGGGGAGCTGTTTTTT. Encoded protein: CASSLPGKGLAGVNGELFF.